This T cell receptor beta chain came from a study of blood T cell repertoires in COVID-19. Background on the study: From T cells, B-cell-depleted T cells, or PBMCs came the material, which was cDNA or gDNA.

CDR1 and CDR2 (germline): SGHNT, YENEEA. CDR3 length: 14 residues. The V gene lost 0 bases and the J gene lost 1 base, with 6 bases spanning the gap. Original data processing: For nucleated cells, counts were estimated from reference gene primer amplification. Generated by immunoSEQ multiplex PCR, the TCRdb table keeps only in-frame clones and is missing some. That table supplies the V and J calls and clone size; D and trimming were determined from the DNA. The data show under 550,000 clones, with 85% to 90% seen just once and 0.8% to 1% held by the top ten. The sequenced material came from peripheral blood. V and J are TRBV11-3 and TRBJ2-5, with D unresolved. The receptor was isolated from a man aged 18 to 29 with COVID-19, enrolled during active disease. As DNA, the CDR3 is TGTGCCAGCAGCTTAGACAGGTTCCAAGAGACCCAGTACTTC. Translated, it gives CASSLDRFQETQYF.